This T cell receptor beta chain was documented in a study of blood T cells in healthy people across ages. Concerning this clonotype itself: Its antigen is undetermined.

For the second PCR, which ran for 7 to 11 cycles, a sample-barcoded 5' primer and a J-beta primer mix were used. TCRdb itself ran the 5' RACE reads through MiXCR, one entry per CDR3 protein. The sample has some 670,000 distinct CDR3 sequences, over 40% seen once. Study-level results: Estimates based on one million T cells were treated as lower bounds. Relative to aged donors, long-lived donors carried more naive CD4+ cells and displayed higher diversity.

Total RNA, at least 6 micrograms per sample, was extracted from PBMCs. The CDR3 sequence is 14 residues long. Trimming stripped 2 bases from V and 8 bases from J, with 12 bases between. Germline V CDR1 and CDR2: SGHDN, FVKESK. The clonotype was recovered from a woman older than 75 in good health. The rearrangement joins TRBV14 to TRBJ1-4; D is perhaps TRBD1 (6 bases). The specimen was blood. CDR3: CASSQTGKAEKLFF. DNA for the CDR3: TGTGCCAGCAGCCAAACAGGGAAGGCGGAAAAACTGTTTTTT.